The entry that follows covers one T cell receptor (beta chain) sequence. Its antigen remains unidentified. This specimen comes from a study of post-analysis software for immune sequencing data. Study in general: Included courses were relapsing-remitting and secondary progressive multiple sclerosis; progressive-relapsing multiple sclerosis was also included.

Built from TCR beta cDNA, the libraries had unique molecular identifiers in them. Starting from around 0.96 to 9.9 million T cells, the study yielded about 500,000 cDNA molecules. In TCRdb, the PCR reads were re-called with MiXCR into one record per CDR3 protein. The sample yields roughly 430,000 distinct CDR3 sequences, about 39% seen once. The CDR3 extends over 13 amino acids. Germline CDR1 and CDR2: GTSNPN and SVGIG (reference sequence). V lost 0 bases, J lost 9 bases, and 14 bases lay in between. General study results and limits: When the samples were clustered directly with F measure, those that had been prepared in the same batch showed strong co-clustering. In patients, TRBV5-6, TRBV5-1 and TRBV20-1 belonged to five or six TRBV segments found more frequently than in controls. The study found significantly lower normalized Chao1 diversity in multiple sclerosis patients than in controls.

This sequence was found in a girl aged 2 to 10 with multiple sclerosis. The chain recombines TRBV30 with TRBJ1-2; no reliable D call. Sample: blood. CDR3 in amino acids: CAWSVVSATSYTF. CDR3 DNA sequence: TGTGCCTGGAGTGTAGTATCAGCAACAAGCTACACCTTC.